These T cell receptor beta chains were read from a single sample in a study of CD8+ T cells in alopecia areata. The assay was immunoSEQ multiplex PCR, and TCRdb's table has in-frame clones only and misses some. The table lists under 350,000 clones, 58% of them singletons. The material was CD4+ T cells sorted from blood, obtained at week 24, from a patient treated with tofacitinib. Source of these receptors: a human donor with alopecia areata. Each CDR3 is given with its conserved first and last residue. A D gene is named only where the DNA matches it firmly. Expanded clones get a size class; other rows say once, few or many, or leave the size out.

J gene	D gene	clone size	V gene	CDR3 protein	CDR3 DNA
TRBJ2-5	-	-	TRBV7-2	CASSSYRRTQYF	TGTGCCAGCAGCTCCTATCGTAGGACCCAGTACTTC
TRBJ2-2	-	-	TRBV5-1	CASSLAGTLNTGELFF	TGCGCCAGCAGCTTGGCTGGGACGCTGAACACCGGGGAGCTGTTTTTT
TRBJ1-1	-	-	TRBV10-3	CAISEPGVNTEAFF	TGTGCCATCAGTGAGCCGGGAGTCAACACTGAAGCTTTCTTT
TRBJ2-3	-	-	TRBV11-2	CASSLARSSSTDTQYF	TGTGCCAGCAGCTTAGCTCGAAGTAGTAGCACAGATACGCAGTATTTT
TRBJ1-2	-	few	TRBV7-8	CASSLGSGDYGYTF	TGTGCCAGCAGCCTAGGGTCGGGGGACTATGGCTACACCTTC
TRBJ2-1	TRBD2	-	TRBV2	CASRILAGGGNEQFF	TGTGCCAGCAGAATACTAGCGGGGGGTGGCAATGAGCAGTTCTTC
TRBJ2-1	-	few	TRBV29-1	CSAHGFQGSPNEQFF	TGCAGCGCCCATGGGTTTCAGGGGTCCCCCAATGAGCAGTTCTTC
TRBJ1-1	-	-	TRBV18	CASSPQRPMNTEAFF	TGTGCCAGCTCACCACAGAGACCCATGAACACTGAAGCTTTCTTT
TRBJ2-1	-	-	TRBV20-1	CSARGGNEQFF	TGCAGTGCTCGGGGAGGCAATGAGCAGTTCTTC
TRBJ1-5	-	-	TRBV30	CAWSKRHSNQPQHF	TGTGCCTGGAGTAAGAGGCATAGCAATCAGCCCCAGCATTTT
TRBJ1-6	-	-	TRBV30	CAWGVGGAEKNSPLHF	TGTGCCTGGGGAGTTGGGGGCGCGGAGAAAAATTCACCCCTCCACTTT
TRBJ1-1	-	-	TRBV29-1	CSVKEGTEAFF	TGCAGCGTCAAAGAGGGTACTGAAGCTTTCTTT
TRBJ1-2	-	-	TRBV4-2	CASSLGTATYGYTF	TGTGCCAGCAGCTTAGGTACAGCCACCTACGGCTACACCTTC
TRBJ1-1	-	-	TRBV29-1	CSVDQVMNTEAFF	TGCAGCGTTGACCAGGTAATGAACACTGAAGCTTTCTTT
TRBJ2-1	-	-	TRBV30	CAWRASDDEQFF	TGTGCCTGGAGGGCTAGCGACGATGAGCAGTTCTTC
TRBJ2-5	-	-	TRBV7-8	CASSLGWDQETQYF	TGTGCCAGCAGCTTAGGTTGGGACCAAGAGACCCAGTACTTC
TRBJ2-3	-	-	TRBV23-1	CASSQSAGSDTQYF	TGCGCCAGCAGTCAATCAGCAGGGTCAGATACGCAGTATTTT
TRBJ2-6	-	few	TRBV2	CASRTEGANVLTF	TGTGCCAGCAGGACGGAGGGGGCCAACGTCCTGACTTTC
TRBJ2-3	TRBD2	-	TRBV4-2	CASSQLSSGGPSSRQYF	TGTGCCAGCAGCCAATTGTCTAGCGGGGGACCCTCTTCCAGGCAGTATTTT
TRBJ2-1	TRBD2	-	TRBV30	CAWMGLAESNEQFF	TGTGCCTGGATGGGGCTAGCGGAATCCAATGAGCAGTTCTTC
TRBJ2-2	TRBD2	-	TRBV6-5	CASSYSGTRNTGELFF	TGTGCCAGCAGTTACTCAGGGACTAGAAACACCGGGGAGCTGTTTTTT
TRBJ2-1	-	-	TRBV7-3	CASSLRQGRIQNEQFF	TGTGCCAGCAGCTTACGGCAGGGAAGAATACAGAATGAGCAGTTCTTC
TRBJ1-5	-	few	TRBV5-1	CASSTGSGQPQHF	TGCGCCAGCAGTACAGGGAGCGGACAGCCCCAGCATTTT
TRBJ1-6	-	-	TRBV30	CAWSVEENSPLHF	TGTGCCTGGAGTGTCGAGGAAAATTCACCCCTCCACTTT
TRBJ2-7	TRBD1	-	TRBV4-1	CASSQAIQGVGEQYF	TGCGCCAGCAGCCAAGCCATCCAGGGGGTAGGGGAGCAGTACTTC
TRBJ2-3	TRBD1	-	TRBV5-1	CASNRGQATDTQYF	TGCGCCAGCAACCGAGGACAGGCCACAGATACGCAGTATTTT
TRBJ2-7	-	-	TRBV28	CASRRDQYEQYF	TGTGCCAGCAGAAGGGACCAATACGAGCAGTACTTC
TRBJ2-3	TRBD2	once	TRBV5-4	CASSSGLALTDTQYF	TGTGCCAGCAGCTCGGGACTAGCGCTGACGGATACGCAGTATTTT
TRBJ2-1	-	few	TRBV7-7	CASSLGYVAEQFF	TGTGCTAGCAGCTTAGGGTACGTGGCTGAGCAGTTCTTC
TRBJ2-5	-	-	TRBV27	CASSFTADRRTQYF	TGTGCCAGCAGTTTCACGGCGGACCGGCGGACCCAGTACTTC
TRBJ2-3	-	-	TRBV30	CAWRGASGPTDTQYF	TGTGCCTGGAGGGGGGCTAGCGGACCCACAGATACGCAGTATTTT
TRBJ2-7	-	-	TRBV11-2	CASSFILGGGAYEQYF	TGTGCCAGCAGCTTTATTTTAGGCGGGGGCGCCTACGAGCAGTACTTC
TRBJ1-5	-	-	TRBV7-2	CASSPDVRVFKPQHF	TGTGCCAGCAGCCCAGACGTTCGGGTTTTCAAGCCCCAGCATTTT
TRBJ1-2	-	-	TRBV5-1	CASSERHKTGNYGYTF	TGCGCCAGCAGCGAAAGACACAAAACCGGGAACTATGGCTACACCTTC
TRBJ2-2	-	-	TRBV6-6	CASRPTGELFF	TGTGCCAGCAGGCCCACCGGGGAGCTGTTTTTT
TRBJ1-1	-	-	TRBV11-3	CASSLDRDTEAFF	TGTGCCAGCAGCTTAGACCGGGACACTGAAGCTTTCTTT
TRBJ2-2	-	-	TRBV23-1	CASSQSRTEDTGELFF	TGCGCCAGCAGTCAATCGCGCACGGAGGACACCGGGGAGCTGTTTTTT
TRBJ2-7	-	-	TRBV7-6	CASSLDRLSFYF	TGTGCCAGCAGCTTAGATCGGCTATCCTTCTACTTC
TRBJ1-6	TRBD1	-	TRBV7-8	CASSFHRGSSSYNSPLHF	TGTGCCAGCAGCTTCCACAGGGGCTCGAGCTCCTATAATTCACCCCTCCACTTT
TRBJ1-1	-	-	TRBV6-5	CASSSQHLNTEAFF	TGTGCCAGCAGTTCGCAACATCTGAACACTGAAGCTTTCTTT